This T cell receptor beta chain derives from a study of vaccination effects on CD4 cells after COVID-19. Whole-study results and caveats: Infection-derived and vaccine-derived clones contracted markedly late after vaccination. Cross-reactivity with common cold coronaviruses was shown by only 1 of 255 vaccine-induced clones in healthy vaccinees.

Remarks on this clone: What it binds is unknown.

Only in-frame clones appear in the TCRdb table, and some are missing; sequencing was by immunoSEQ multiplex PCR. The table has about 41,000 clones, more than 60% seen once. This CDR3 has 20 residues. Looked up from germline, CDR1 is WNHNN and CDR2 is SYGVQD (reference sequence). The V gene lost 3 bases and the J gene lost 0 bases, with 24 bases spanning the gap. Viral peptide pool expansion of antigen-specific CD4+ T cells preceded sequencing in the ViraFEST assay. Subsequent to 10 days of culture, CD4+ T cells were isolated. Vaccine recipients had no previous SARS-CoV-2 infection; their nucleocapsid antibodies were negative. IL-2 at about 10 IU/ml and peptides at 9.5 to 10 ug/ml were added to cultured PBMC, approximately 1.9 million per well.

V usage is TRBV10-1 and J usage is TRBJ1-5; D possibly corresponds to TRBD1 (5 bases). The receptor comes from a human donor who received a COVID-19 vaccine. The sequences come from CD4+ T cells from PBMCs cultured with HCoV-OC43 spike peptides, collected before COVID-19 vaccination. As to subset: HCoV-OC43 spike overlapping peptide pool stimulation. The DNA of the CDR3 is TGCGCCAGCAGTGACGGGGCCCGCGAGAGGCCGGCACATAGCAATCAGCCCCAGCATTTT. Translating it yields CASSDGARERPAHSNQPQHF.